The rows below give T cell receptor beta chains drawn from one sample of a study of T cells expressing NK-cell markers. From the 5' RACE reads, TCRdb lists one entry per CDR3 protein and no DNA. Its listing shows around 100,000 distinct CDR3 sequences. The sample was blood T cells: a sorted CD56 or NKG2C T cell subset, CD4+ or CD8+ T cells, or bulk PBMC T cells (not recorded which). These receptors were collected from a woman between 18 and 75 years old in good health. Both conserved end residues are part of each CDR3.

cdr3_length j_call v_call cdr3_aa
14 TRBJ1-5 TRBV4-1 CASSPHRGGQPQHF
15 TRBJ2-5 TRBV4-2 CASSQDSGGRETQYF
18 TRBJ2-1 TRBV4-3 CASSQDGELAGGYNEQFF
14 TRBJ2-3 TRBV29-1 CSARGAGSTDTQYF
15 TRBJ1-2 TRBV4-3 CASSQERGQVYGFTF
13 TRBJ2-1 TRBV30 CACPTGVVDEQFF
14 TRBJ2-7 TRBV7-8 CASSSRTDHYEQYF
13 TRBJ2-5 TRBV6-5 CASSYGGPETQYF
12 TRBJ2-1 TRBV7-9 CASSQQGNEQFF
15 TRBJ2-2 TRBV6-5 CASSYSRANTGELFF
18 TRBJ2-1 TRBV19 CASSMYGEGGSRLDEQFF
14 TRBJ2-7 TRBV6-1 CASSTRGYTYEQYF
12 TRBJ2-7 TRBV7-9 CASSFPPYEQYF
15 TRBJ1-2 TRBV25-1 CASPGGDSRRYGYTF
15 TRBJ2-1 TRBV6-4 CASSEGGGTYNEQFF
12 TRBJ1-2 TRBV11-2 CASSFSGDGYTF
15 TRBJ2-1 TRBV29-1 CSVEDQRQGYNEQFF
14 TRBJ1-1 TRBV7-6 CASSLGQGWTEAFF
13 TRBJ2-5 TRBV7-9 CASTPPEQETQYF
18 TRBJ2-1 TRBV6-5 CASSYLPSSGGVYNEQFF
15 TRBJ1-4 TRBV27 CASSLRAMAGEKLFF
13 TRBJ2-1 TRBV7-9 CASRYPYSTEQFF
16 TRBJ2-1 TRBV7-2 CASSPPGQGAYNEQFF
16 TRBJ2-1 TRBV9 CASSVGGLAGYNEQFF
13 TRBJ2-3 TRBV27 CASTRTVGDTQYF
14 TRBJ2-1 TRBV19 CASTTPGGAREQFF
15 TRBJ1-1 TRBV10-1 CASSETENMNTEAFF
13 TRBJ2-7 TRBV29-1 CSVTGLGAYEQYF
14 TRBJ1-1 TRBV6-1 CASISVGVGVQAFF
16 TRBJ2-5 TRBV7-9 CASSRPRELFQETQYF
16 TRBJ2-1 TRBV12-3/TRBV12-4 CASSSFGLAGHNEQFF
16 TRBJ2-1 TRBV7-2 CASSLGAGGSYNEQFF
15 TRBJ2-7 TRBV28 CASTPHSPEVDEQYF
13 TRBJ2-1 TRBV6-1 CASRAVSYNEQFF
14 TRBJ2-1 TRBV20-1 CSAFGGRGYNEQFF
17 TRBJ1-5 TRBV4-3 CASSQEGGQNYNQPQHF
12 TRBJ1-1 TRBV29-1 CSVVQPGAEAFF
11 TRBJ2-7 TRBV28 CASIDEDEQYF
15 TRBJ2-7 TRBV7-9 CASSGFSGEPYEQYF
16 TRBJ2-3 TRBV24-1 CATSDPRDRDPDTQYF
15 TRBJ1-2 TRBV29-1 CSVANLRTGAYGYTF
12 TRBJ1-5 TRBV12-5 CASGSGGQPQHF
12 TRBJ2-7 TRBV12-3/TRBV12-4 CASSLRVSEQYF
13 TRBJ2-7 TRBV7-2 CASSLRGRYEQYF
14 TRBJ1-2 TRBV7-9 CASSSVPSVYGYTF
13 TRBJ1-1 TRBV5-6 CASSFGRGTEAFF
16 TRBJ2-1 TRBV4-3 CASSQSLARDYNEQFF
15 TRBJ2-7 TRBV12-3/TRBV12-4 CASSGGTSGLYEQYF
13 TRBJ2-1 TRBV20-1 CSANPGTGDEQFF
13 TRBJ2-7 TRBV4-2 CASSPIGSYEQYF
14 TRBJ1-2 TRBV4-3 CASSLTTGNYGYTF
16 TRBJ2-5 TRBV2 CASSEDPQALQETQYF
15 TRBJ1-3 TRBV27 CASSSAGGAGNTIYF